Each of the 29 T cell receptor beta chains below was sequenced from the same sample in a study of blood T cell repertoires in COVID-19. Some clones are missing from TCRdb's copy, which holds only in-frame ones; the method was immunoSEQ multiplex PCR. The sample records roughly 170,000 clones, around nine tenths being singletons. Material: peripheral blood. The source of these receptors is a woman aged 18-35 years who had recovered from COVID-19.

V is TRBV4-3 and J is TRBJ1-2, with D maybe TRBD1 (5 bases). Germline assignment: CDR1 LGHNA and CDR2 YSLEER. Trimming removed 1 base from V and 3 bases from J, with 12 bases in between. The CDR3 has 15 amino acids. The DNA for the CDR3 is TGCGCCAGCAGCCAAGTCCTCCGCAGGGACTATGGCTACACCTTC. This sequence encodes CASSQVLRRDYGYTF.

This clone was observed a handful of times. The rearrangement joins TRBV11-3 to TRBJ2-5; 9 positions agree with TRBD1. Germline loops: CDR1 SGHNT, CDR2 YENEEA. The CDR3 extends over 14 amino acids. After removal of 5 bases from V and 5 bases from J, the junction contained 6 bases not matched to a gene. This CDR3 reads CASSPGQGSETQYF. CDR3 DNA: TGTGCCAGCAGCCCAGGACAGGGGTCGGAGACCCAGTACTTC.

This chain links TRBV20-1 with TRBJ1-2, with D unclear. The V gene's germline CDR1 is DFQATT and CDR2 SNEGSKA (reference sequence). This CDR3 contains 11 residues. The germline V and J ends were trimmed by 0 bases and 8 bases, with 7 bases remaining between them. CDR3 bases: TGCAGTGCTAGAGACTCGCGAGGCTACACCTTC. Translation gives CSARDSRGYTF.

This clone was recorded once. The CDR3 DNA reads TGTGCTCCCGGTGGGACACAGGGCCTCTCTGGAAACACCATATATTTT. Translated: CAPGGTQGLSGNTIYF. The chain has TRBV7-9 and TRBJ1-3, with D perhaps matching TRBD1 (6 bases). Germline CDR1 and CDR2: SEHNR and FQNEAQ (reference sequence). CDR3 length: 16 amino acids.

The chain recombines TRBV7-9 with TRBJ2-1; 9 bases agree with TRBD2. The V segment lost 3 bases and the J segment 4 bases; nucleotides outside the gene matches: 4. Looked up from germline, CDR1 is SEHNR and CDR2 is FQNEAQ (reference sequence). The CDR3 is 15 residues long. This CDR3 is CASSFGGGGYNEQFF. As DNA, the CDR3 is TGTGCCAGCAGCTTCGGCGGGGGGGGTTACAATGAGCAGTTCTTC.

The CDR3 protein is CASSIQAGYGYTF. The CDR3 region has the DNA TGTGCCAGTAGTATCCAGGCTGGCTATGGCTACACCTTC. The gene calls are TRBV19 and TRBJ1-2; D is ambiguous. The V and J ends lost 3 bases and 4 bases respectively, with 9 bases between them. The CDR3 has 13 residues. CDR1 and CDR2 (germline): LNHDA, SQIVND (reference sequence).

The chain uses TRBV27 and TRBJ2-2; 10 bases map to TRBD2. J gave up 4 bases and V 9 bases, and 14 bases lay outside the gene matches. CDR1 MNHEY and CDR2 SMNVEV come from the germline V gene (reference sequence). The CDR3 extends over 17 amino acids. DNA of the CDR3: TGTGCCAGTACCCGGCTAGCGGGGGCCCCGGGCACCGGGGAGCTGTTTTTT. Its translation: CASTRLAGAPGTGELFF.

Comments on this clone: Other nucleotide sequences in the sample specify the same CDR3. The chain is built from TRBV7-9 and TRBJ1-3, with D possibly being TRBD1 (6 bases). Germline values: CDR1 SEHNR, CDR2 FQNEAQ (reference sequence). The V gene lost 1 base and the J gene lost 2 bases, with 6 bases spanning the gap. The CDR3 is 14 residues long. The CDR3 region is CASSLGQAGNTIYF. The CDR3 DNA follows: TGTGCCAGCAGCTTAGGACAGGCTGGAAACACCATATATTTT.

The chain carries TRBV7-9 and TRBJ1-6; D might be TRBD1 (5 bases). Germline V lookup: CDR1 SEHNR, CDR2 FQNEAQ (reference sequence). This CDR3 is built from 14 residues. V shed 1 base and J shed 8 bases, with 9 bases lying between them. CDR3 amino acids: CASSLVQGYSPLHF. The CDR3 DNA reads as TGTGCCAGCAGCTTAGTCCAGGGTTATTCACCCCTCCACTTT.

This CDR3 is CASSFVSMNTEAFF. DNA of the CDR3: TGTGCCAGCAGCTTTGTCAGTATGAACACTGAAGCTTTCTTT. The chain is built from TRBV7-9 and TRBJ1-1; D uncertain. V lost 3 bases and J lost 0, with 8 bases in between. This CDR3 region has 14 residues. Germline V gene lookup returns CDR1 SEHNR and CDR2 FQNEAQ (reference sequence).

The rearrangement joins TRBV6-1 to TRBJ2-4; 10 bases line up with TRBD2. Germline trimming cut 1 base from V and 4 bases from J; bases unmatched to any gene: 10. The CDR3 extends over 18 amino acids. Germline lookup yields CDR1 MNHNS and CDR2 SASEGT. For the CDR3, the DNA is TGTGCCAGCAGTGAAGATGTCCAGCGGGAGGGGTATAAAAACATTCAGTACTTC. Its protein product is CASSEDVQREGYKNIQYF.

The rearrangement links TRBV15 to TRBJ1-2; D is unclear. V was cut by 6 bases and J by 8 bases, with 13 bases left in between. CDR1 is LNHNV and CDR2 is YYDKDF in the germline V gene (reference sequence). CDR3 length: 12 residues. The CDR3 spells CATRTTTNGYTF. In DNA form, the CDR3 reads TGTGCCACCAGGACGACAACCAACGGCTACACCTTC.

This chain connects TRBV21-1 to TRBJ2-1; the listed D gene, TRBD2, was not tested against the DNA. TRBV21-1 is termed a pseudogene. The CDR3 totals 15 residues. CDR3 sequence: CASSPTGSSYNEQFF. The CDR3 coding sequence is TGTGCCAGCAGCCCGACCGGGAGCTCCTACAATGAGCAGTTCTTC.

The chain is built from TRBV7-2 and TRBJ2-3; TRBD2 agrees at 13 bases. V lost 4 bases and J lost 3; bases outside the gene matches: 1. The CDR3 sequence is 15 residues long. Germline V gene sequence: CDR1 SGHTA, CDR2 FQGNSA. The DNA for the CDR3 is TGTGCCAGCAGCTGGACTAGCGGGGGAACAGATACGCAGTATTTT. Its translation: CASSWTSGGTDTQYF.

The rearrangement links TRBV9 to TRBJ2-2; D is undetermined. The CDR3 sequence is 10 residues long. In germline, CDR1 is SGDLS, CDR2 YYNGEE. The CDR3: CYYTPGELFF. CDR3 nucleotide sequence: TGTTACTACACCCCCGGGGAGCTGTTTTTT. The full variable domain, its missing parts supplied by reference TRBV9 and TRBJ2-2, is DSGVTQTPKHLITATGQRVTLRCSPRSGDLSVYWYQQSLDQGLQFLIQYYNGEERAKGNILERFSAQQFPDLHSELNLSSLELGDSALYFCYYTPGELFFGEGSRLTVL.

J is TRBJ2-1 and V is TRBV4-2; 7 bases are shared with TRBD2. This CDR3 is built from 14 residues. J gave up 6 bases and V 4 bases, and 6 bases lay outside the gene matches. Per the germline V gene, CDR1 is LGHNA and CDR2 is YNFKEQ. Here the CDR3 reads CASSLAGEVNEQFF. The CDR3 region has the DNA TGTGCCAGCAGCCTTGCGGGAGAGGTCAATGAGCAGTTCTTC.

This clone was seen a few times. The chain links TRBV6-9 to TRBJ2-3; maybe TRBD2 (5 bases). Germline V gene lookup returns CDR1 MNHGY and CDR2 SVAAGI. The CDR3 runs 15 residues. V dropped 4 bases and J dropped 1 base, with 12 bases sitting between them. CDR3 DNA sequence: TGTGCCAGCAGTTTAAGGGAGTTCGGCACAGATACGCAGTATTTT. Encoded protein: CASSLREFGTDTQYF.

A single count supports this clone. This sequence joins TRBV5-6 and TRBJ1-4, with D perhaps matching TRBD1 (6 bases). The CDR3 has 14 amino acids. Germline V gene data show CDR1 as SGHDT and CDR2 as YYEEEE. Deletions cut 3 bases from V and 7 bases from J, with 13 bases between. This chain's CDR3 is CASSYREGGEKLFF. The CDR3 DNA is TGTGCCAGCAGCTACAGGGAAGGAGGTGAAAAACTGTTTTTT.

V gene TRBV6-5 combines with J gene TRBJ1-1, with 11 bases that match TRBD1. The CDR3 totals 14 residues. V gave up 0 bases and J gave up 7 bases; unmatched junction bases: 1. The germline CDR1 and CDR2 sequences are MNHEY and SVGAGI. The CDR3 loop is CASSYSGQGGEAFF. CDR3 DNA sequence: TGTGCCAGCAGTTACTCGGGACAGGGGGGTGAAGCTTTCTTT.

The chain uses TRBV19 and TRBJ1-6; 8 bases match TRBD1. CDR1 LNHDA and CDR2 SQIVND come from the germline V gene (reference sequence). The CDR3 consists of 17 residues. Losses at the gene ends were 2 bases for V and 3 bases for J; bases not matched to a gene: 6. CDR3 sequence: CASSIRTGKGYNSPLHF. As DNA, the CDR3 is TGTGCCAGTAGTATACGGACAGGGAAGGGCTATAATTCACCCCTCCACTTT.

The chain employs TRBV10-3 and TRBJ2-2; D unresolved. Germline assignment: CDR1 ENHRY and CDR2 SYGVKD. The V end lost 0 bases, the J end lost 4 bases, and 6 bases lay between the germline ends. The CDR3 is made up of 14 amino acids. The CDR3 coding sequence is TGTGCCATCAGTGAGTCGAGAAGCACCGGGGAGCTGTTTTTT. This encodes CAISESRSTGELFF.

This clone was recorded once. V and J are TRBV9 and TRBJ1-1; perhaps TRBD1 as D (5 bases). Trimming shortened V by 0 bases and J by 0 bases, and 12 bases separated the two germline ends. Germline V CDR1 and CDR2: SGDLS, YYNGEE. CDR3 size: 16 residues. CDR3 protein: CASSVGAGRMNTEAFF. The CDR3 region has the DNA TGTGCCAGCAGCGTAGGAGCGGGACGGATGAACACTGAAGCTTTCTTT.

V is TRBV6-5 and J is TRBJ1-1; TRBD1 agrees at 9 bases. Germline V CDR1 and CDR2: MNHEY, SVGAGI. The CDR3 consists of 15 residues. The J segment lost 4 bases and the V segment lost 2 bases, leaving 5 bases of the junction unmatched. CDR3 DNA sequence: TGTGCCAGCAGTTACGGACAGGGGTTAGGCACTGAAGCTTTCTTT. Its translation is CASSYGQGLGTEAFF.

The rearrangement joins TRBV7-2 to TRBJ1-4, with unresolved D. Germline V lookup: CDR1 SGHTA, CDR2 FQGNSA. Between the trimmed V and J ends, which lost 5 bases and 0 bases, there was a span of 10 bases. This CDR3 has 15 amino acids. The chain's CDR3 is CASSQQRSTNEKLFF. CDR3 coding DNA: TGTGCCAGCAGCCAGCAGCGTTCAACTAATGAAAAACTGTTTTTT.

About this clone: In the same sample, other DNA sequences code for this CDR3. J is TRBJ1-5 and V is TRBV5-6; D gene unclear. Germline V gene data show CDR1 as SGHDT and CDR2 as YYEEEE. This CDR3 region has 15 residues. The ends were cut back, 4 bases at V and 8 bases at J, with 19 bases in the middle. The CDR3 loop reads CASSTQLGDAKPQHF. The CDR3 coding sequence is TGTGCCAGCAGCACCCAGCTGGGCGACGCCAAGCCCCAGCATTTT.

The chain carries TRBV7-2 and TRBJ2-3, with 7 bases aligning to TRBD1. The CDR3 has 16 residues. With 2 bases clipped from V and 6 bases from J, the junction kept 11 bases outside the gene matches. Germline V gives CDR1 SGHTA, CDR2 FQGNSA. In DNA, the CDR3 is TGTGCCAGCAGCTTACGTTTGACAGGGACAAGGGATACGCAGTATTTT. Its translation: CASSLRLTGTRDTQYF.

V usage is TRBV19 and J usage is TRBJ1-1; the match to TRBD1 covers 7 bases. CDR3 length equals 15 residues. V was clipped by 4 bases and J by 2 bases; unmatched bases: 7. Germline V CDR1 and CDR2: LNHDA, SQIVND (reference sequence). CDR3 coding DNA: TGTGCCAGTAGTAGGGGCAGGGGGGTAAACACTGAAGCTTTCTTT. Its translation is CASSRGRGVNTEAFF.

CDR3 nucleotides: TGTGCCAGCACCTATCAGGGGTTTGGGGATACGCAGTATTTT. Amino acid sequence: CASTYQGFGDTQYF. This chain links TRBV27 with TRBJ2-3, with D possibly being TRBD1 (6 bases). Trimming stripped 7 bases from V and 6 bases from J, with 17 bases between. Germline CDR1 MNHEY, CDR2 SMNVEV (reference sequence). CDR3 length: 14 residues.

J is TRBJ1-4 and V is TRBV9; no firm D call. Looked up from germline, CDR1 is SGDLS and CDR2 is YYNGEE. Trimming left V 0 bases short and J 2 bases short, with 8 bases between. This CDR3 comprises 15 residues. The CDR3 sequence is CASSVGQVTNEKLFF. CDR3 DNA sequence: TGTGCCAGCAGCGTAGGGCAGGTGACTAATGAAAAACTGTTTTTT.